These T cell receptor beta chains were read from a single sample in a study of blood T cell repertoires in COVID-19. Assay used: immunoSEQ multiplex PCR; TCRdb lists only in-frame clones, some missing. The repertoire holds over 250,000 clones, with roughly 90% as singletons. Sequenced sample: PBMCs or T cells enriched from blood (not recorded which). The receptors shown here come from a woman aged 60-70 years who had recovered from COVID-19. The CDR3 runs from the conserved cysteine through the conserved F or W. The order of the fields is J gene, V gene, CDR3 protein.

j_gene: TRBJ1-6; v_gene: TRBV6-5; CDR3aa: CASSYFQDSNNSPLHF
j_gene: TRBJ1-1; v_gene: TRBV6-5; CDR3aa: CASSYGTGGVTEAFF
j_gene: TRBJ2-1; v_gene: TRBV5-1; CDR3aa: CASSLAAGIPNEQFF
j_gene: TRBJ2-2; v_gene: TRBV3-1/TRBV3-2; CDR3aa: CASSQGGQSSDTGELFF
j_gene: TRBJ1-2; v_gene: TRBV6-2/TRBV6-3; CDR3aa: CASSSPGQAKFYGYTF
j_gene: TRBJ1-4; v_gene: TRBV11-2; CDR3aa: CASSLEGPGTGQKLFF
j_gene: TRBJ1-4; v_gene: TRBV4-2; CDR3aa: CASSLRGQGSGTNEKLFF
j_gene: TRBJ1-2; v_gene: TRBV19; CDR3aa: CASSIGTELHYGYTF
j_gene: TRBJ1-3; v_gene: TRBV30; CDR3aa: CAWSSVSGNTIYF
j_gene: TRBJ1-4; v_gene: TRBV2; CDR3aa: CASSDGGLTNEKLFF
j_gene: TRBJ1-1; v_gene: TRBV28; CDR3aa: CASSLSRVNTEAFF
j_gene: TRBJ1-1; v_gene: TRBV4-2; CDR3aa: CASKGPLSGTEAFF
j_gene: TRBJ1-2; v_gene: TRBV28; CDR3aa: CASSRQGARYGYTF
j_gene: TRBJ1-1; v_gene: TRBV10-3; CDR3aa: CAIRPLETGELAEAFF
j_gene: TRBJ2-1; v_gene: TRBV5-1; CDR3aa: CASSLTSGSYNEQFF
j_gene: TRBJ2-7; v_gene: TRBV7-6; CDR3aa: CASSNPPGQGGEQYF
j_gene: TRBJ2-5; v_gene: TRBV7-9; CDR3aa: CASSRLGATLEETQYF
j_gene: TRBJ2-4; v_gene: TRBV2; CDR3aa: CASSVLGGAIVGIQYF
j_gene: TRBJ2-7; v_gene: TRBV7-3; CDR3aa: CASSTPPGGTGSYEQYF
j_gene: TRBJ1-6; v_gene: TRBV30; CDR3aa: CAWTGGTSGVTSPLHF
j_gene: TRBJ2-5; v_gene: TRBV30; CDR3aa: CAWSGRGQETQYF
j_gene: TRBJ1-3; v_gene: TRBV6-1; CDR3aa: CASSGQDRVTGNTIYF
j_gene: TRBJ1-2; v_gene: TRBV7-8; CDR3aa: CASSSTRSGLRYGYTF
j_gene: TRBJ2-1; v_gene: TRBV11-3; CDR3aa: CASSSRTGLGGEQFF
j_gene: TRBJ2-7; v_gene: TRBV12-3/TRBV12-4; CDR3aa: CASSPSGSYEQYF
j_gene: TRBJ1-1; v_gene: TRBV19; CDR3aa: CASSIVRGWTEAFF
j_gene: TRBJ1-2; v_gene: TRBV28; CDR3aa: CASRLHYGYTF
j_gene: TRBJ1-3; v_gene: TRBV7-9; CDR3aa: CATAYRLLEGNTIYF
j_gene: TRBJ2-5; v_gene: TRBV29-1; CDR3aa: CSVYRPSLGETQYF
j_gene: TRBJ2-3; v_gene: TRBV3-1/TRBV3-2; CDR3aa: CASSQRGLADTQYF
j_gene: TRBJ2-3; v_gene: TRBV5-1; CDR3aa: CASSLGGSGDTQYF
j_gene: TRBJ1-2; v_gene: TRBV5-6; CDR3aa: CASSQPDRGVGYTF
j_gene: TRBJ2-3; v_gene: TRBV19; CDR3aa: CASSNRLAASGDTQYF
j_gene: TRBJ2-7; v_gene: TRBV11-2; CDR3aa: CASSVLLSEQYF
j_gene: TRBJ1-5; v_gene: TRBV27; CDR3aa: CASRPERAVRQPQHF
j_gene: TRBJ2-1; v_gene: TRBV19; CDR3aa: CASSSTGWFSNEQFF
j_gene: TRBJ2-5; v_gene: TRBV5-1; CDR3aa: CASSLGSGQETQYF
j_gene: TRBJ1-2; v_gene: TRBV5-1; CDR3aa: CASSSLTSRYGYTF
j_gene: TRBJ2-3; v_gene: TRBV5-1; CDR3aa: CASSDQGGTDTQYF
j_gene: TRBJ1-4; v_gene: TRBV28; CDR3aa: CASSHDRAHEKLFF
j_gene: TRBJ1-2; v_gene: TRBV3-1/TRBV3-2; CDR3aa: CASSQPTGLGYGYTF
j_gene: TRBJ1-6; v_gene: TRBV7-9; CDR3aa: CASMAHRGGGSPLHF
j_gene: TRBJ1-1; v_gene: TRBV29-1; CDR3aa: CSVGGGDTEAFF
j_gene: TRBJ2-7; v_gene: TRBV5-1; CDR3aa: CASSLLASSYEQYF
j_gene: TRBJ1-2; v_gene: TRBV6-5; CDR3aa: CASRTRQASYGYTF
j_gene: TRBJ1-3; v_gene: TRBV28; CDR3aa: CASSHATASNSGNTIYF
j_gene: TRBJ2-5; v_gene: TRBV6-5; CDR3aa: CASRAGGGETQYF
j_gene: TRBJ2-7; v_gene: TRBV25-1; CDR3aa: CASEGDRAYEQYF
j_gene: TRBJ2-3; v_gene: TRBV6-5; CDR3aa: CASTWDTFTDTQYF
j_gene: TRBJ1-3; v_gene: TRBV12-3/TRBV12-4; CDR3aa: CASSSTGNTIYF
j_gene: TRBJ1-2; v_gene: TRBV12-2; CDR3aa: CASRSLLGPGQGAHGYTF
j_gene: TRBJ2-3; v_gene: TRBV7-3; CDR3aa: CASSARGDTQYF
j_gene: TRBJ1-2; v_gene: TRBV9; CDR3aa: CASSVSPTGAEVHGYTF
j_gene: TRBJ2-5; v_gene: TRBV18; CDR3aa: CASSPPLLSETQYF
j_gene: TRBJ2-1; v_gene: TRBV28; CDR3aa: CASSPGGTGTYNEQFF